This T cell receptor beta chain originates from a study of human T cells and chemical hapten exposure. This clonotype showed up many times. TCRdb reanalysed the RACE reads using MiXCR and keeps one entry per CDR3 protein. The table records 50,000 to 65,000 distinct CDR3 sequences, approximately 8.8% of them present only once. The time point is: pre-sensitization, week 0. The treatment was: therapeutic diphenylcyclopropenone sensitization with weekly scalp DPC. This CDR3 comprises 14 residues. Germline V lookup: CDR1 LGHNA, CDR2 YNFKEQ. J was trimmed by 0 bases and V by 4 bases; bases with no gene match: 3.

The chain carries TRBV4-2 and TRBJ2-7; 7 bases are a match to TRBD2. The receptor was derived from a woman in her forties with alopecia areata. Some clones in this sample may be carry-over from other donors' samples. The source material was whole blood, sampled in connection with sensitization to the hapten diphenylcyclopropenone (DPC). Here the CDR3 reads CASSLQRGSYEQYF. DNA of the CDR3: TGTGCCAGCAGCCTCCAGCGGGGCTCCTACGAGCAGTACTTC.